This entry lists 3 T cell receptor beta chains sequenced from one sample in a study of CD8 T cells in ankylosing spondylitis. TCRdb called the 5' RACE reads again in MiXCR, with one record for every CDR3 protein. Among 30,000 to 45,000 distinct CDR3 sequences listed, 11% were seen once. Sequencing was performed on synovial fluid, either unsorted or a sorted T cell fraction (not recorded which). Receptors originate from a male donor with ankylosing spondylitis.

There are a few counts of this clonotype. V usage is TRBV5-1 and J usage is TRBJ2-5; D gene unclear. CDR3 length: 15 residues. CDR1 and CDR2 from the germline V gene are SGHRS and YFSETQ. Trimming stripped 0 bases from V and 4 bases from J, with 13 bases between. The CDR3 DNA is TGCGCCAGCAGCTTGGCCAATACGGGCGTAGAGACCCAGTACTTC. This encodes CASSLANTGVETQYF.

The sample holds many counts of this clonotype. The chain is built from TRBV6-2 or TRBV6-3 and TRBJ2-7; D is unresolved. Germline V gene data show CDR1 as MNHEY and CDR2 as SVGEGT. This CDR3 has 12 amino acids. Deletions cut 2 bases from V and 6 bases from J, with 8 bases between. The CDR3 DNA reads TGTGCCAGCAGTTACACGTGGGTCGAGCAGTACTTC. It is translated as CASSYTWVEQYF.

This clonotype showed up many times. The DNA of the CDR3 is TGCAGTGCTAGAGACGGGACTAGCGGGATCACAGATACGCAGTATTTT. This codes for CSARDGTSGITDTQYF. The J gene is TRBJ2-3, the V gene TRBV20-1, with TRBD2 matching over 13 bases. This CDR3 is built from 16 residues. With V trimmed by 0 bases and J by 2 bases, 2 bases remained unmatched. The germline V gene encodes CDR1 DFQATT and CDR2 SNEGSKA (reference sequence).